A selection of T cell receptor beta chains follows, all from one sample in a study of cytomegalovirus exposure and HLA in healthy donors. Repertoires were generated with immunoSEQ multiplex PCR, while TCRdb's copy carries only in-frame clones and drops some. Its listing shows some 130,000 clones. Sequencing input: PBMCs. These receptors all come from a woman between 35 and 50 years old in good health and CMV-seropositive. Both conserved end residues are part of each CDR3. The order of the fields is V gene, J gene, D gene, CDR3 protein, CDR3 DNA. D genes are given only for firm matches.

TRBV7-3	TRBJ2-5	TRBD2	CASGAGVGETQYF	TGTGCCAGCGGGGCGGGAGTGGGAGAGACCCAGTACTTC
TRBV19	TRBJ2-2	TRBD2	CASSIVWGVAGFANTGELFF	TGTGCCAGTAGTATAGTCTGGGGGGTAGCGGGATTCGCGAACACCGGGGAGCTGTTTTTT
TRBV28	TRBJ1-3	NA	CASSLWGGSGNTIYF	TGTGCCAGCAGTTTATGGGGGGGGTCTGGAAACACCATATATTTT
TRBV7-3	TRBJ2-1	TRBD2	CASSLSGGEGNEQFF	TGTGCCAGCAGCTTATCGGGCGGGGAGGGGAATGAGCAGTTCTTC
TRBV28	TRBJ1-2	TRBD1	CASSLPGQGRGYTF	TGTGCCAGCAGTTTACCCGGACAGGGGCGGGGCTACACCTTC
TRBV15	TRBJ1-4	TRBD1	CATSRDPGGWGKDEKLFF	TGTGCCACCAGCAGAGATCCAGGGGGCTGGGGTAAGGATGAAAAACTGTTTTTT
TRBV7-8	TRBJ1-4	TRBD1	CASSYRDRVATNEKLFF	TGTGCCAGCAGTTACCGGGACAGGGTCGCAACTAATGAAAAACTGTTTTTT
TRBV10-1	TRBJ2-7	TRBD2	CASNRAGLNYEQYF	TGCGCCAGCAATCGAGCGGGGCTAAACTACGAGCAGTACTTC
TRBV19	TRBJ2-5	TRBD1	CASSIVTGGSQYF	TGTGCCAGTAGTATAGTCACAGGGGGGTCCCAGTACTTC
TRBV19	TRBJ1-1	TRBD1	CASSSQGFTEAFF	TGTGCCAGTAGTTCACAGGGGTTCACTGAAGCTTTCTTT
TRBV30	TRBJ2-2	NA	CAWGGGAGELFF	TGTGCCTGGGGTGGGGGCGCCGGGGAGCTGTTTTTT
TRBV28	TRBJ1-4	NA	CASSLGAATNEKLFF	TGTGCCAGCAGCCTAGGCGCAGCAACTAATGAAAAACTGTTTTTT
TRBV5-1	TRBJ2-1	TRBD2	CASSFGTSGSSYNEQFF	TGCGCCAGCAGCTTCGGGACTAGCGGGAGCTCCTACAATGAGCAGTTCTTC
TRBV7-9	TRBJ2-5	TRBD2	CASSPGASGDQETQYF	TGTGCCAGCAGCCCTGGGGCTAGCGGTGACCAAGAGACCCAGTACTTC
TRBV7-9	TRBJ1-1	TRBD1	CASSTRDRGTEAFF	TGTGCCAGCAGTACCCGGGACAGGGGCACTGAAGCTTTCTTT
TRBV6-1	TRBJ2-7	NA	CASSDAFDLQGGLF	TGTGCCAGCAGTGACGCTTTCGATTTGCAGGGGGGCCTCTTC
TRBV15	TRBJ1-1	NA	CATSKGAGHTEAFF	TGTGCCACCAGCAAAGGTGCGGGTCACACTGAAGCTTTCTTT
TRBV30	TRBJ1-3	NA	CAWTGYDRNTIYF	TGTGCCTGGACGGGATATGATAGAAACACCATATATTTT
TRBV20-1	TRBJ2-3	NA	CSASFSAAQYF	TGCAGTGCTAGTTTCTCTGCGGCGCAGTATTTT
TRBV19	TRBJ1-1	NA	CASRPGLNTEAFF	TGTGCCAGTAGGCCGGGATTGAACACTGAAGCTTTCTTT